This T cell receptor (beta chain) came from a study of CD8+ T cells in alopecia areata. This CDR3 region has 16 residues. CDR1 is MRHNA and CDR2 is SNTAGT in the germline V gene. Trimming stripped 0 bases from V and 9 bases from J, with 18 bases between. Reverse transcription of extracted RNA yielded cDNA, which provided the sequencing template. The repertoire was sequenced with immunoSEQ multiplex PCR; TCRdb's copy has only in-frame clones and lacks some. The top ten hold around a sixth of the sample, which has about 69,000 clones, roughly 57% seen once. This clone was picked up a small number of times.

Material: CD8+ T cells sorted from blood, obtained at week 0. The TCR originated in a human donor with alopecia areata. The chain employs TRBV6-4 and TRBJ2-1; D gene ambiguous. The CDR3 DNA sequence: TGTGCCAGCAGTGACTCGAGAACAGTAGAGATCGCTGAGCAGTTCTTC. Translation gives CASSDSRTVEIAEQFF.